The clone carrying this TCR beta chain was observed a few times. Its antigen remains unidentified. Diagnostic decisions used clinical symptoms, serum thyroxine and TRAb, thyroid ultrasound and orbital computed tomography. This specimen comes from a study of T cells in Graves' hyperthyroidism and ophthalmopathy. Notes on the study in general: Model predictions of ophthalmopathy came a median approximately 6.8 months before onset. Stable hyperthyroidism and ophthalmopathy were separated using 13 V-J signatures. In the blood, most expanded thyroid clonotypes above 0.001 appeared as well.

Between the trimmed V and J ends, which lost 5 bases and 1 base, there was a span of 6 bases. Germline V lookup: CDR1 MNHEY, CDR2 SVGEGT. This CDR3 spans 14 amino acids. Amplified regions were TCR beta CDR3 sequences from RNA transcripts. With the HTBI primer set, the TCR CDR3 went through a first round of RT-PCR. MiXCR, run by TCRdb on the multiplex PCR reads, gives a single entry per CDR3 protein. The table includes 490,000 or so distinct CDR3 sequences, around 50% detected once. This receptor was obtained from an adult woman with Graves' disease, either hyperthyroidism or ophthalmopathy (not recorded which). The sequencing input was peripheral blood or thyroid tissue (not recorded which). The V and J genes are TRBV6-2 or TRBV6-3 and TRBJ2-6; D remains unclear. CDR3 in DNA: TGTGCCAGCAGTCCCCGTTCTGGGGCCAACGTCCTGACTTTC. Translated: CASSPRSGANVLTF.